This T cell receptor (beta chain) was captured in a study of blood T cell repertoires in COVID-19. Participant age was about 18 to 95 years, and participants resided in around 24 US areas. Participant-reported clinical history was the basis for cohort assignment. Two negative PCRs, clearance, or symptom resolution characterized the recovered Cohort 3 donors. The authors' processing: Estimated nucleated cell counts came from reference gene primer amplification. TCRdb's copy holds only in-frame clones and misses some; the assay was immunoSEQ multiplex PCR. V, J and clone size are those of that table, while D and trimming were read from the DNA. Counted here are about 250,000 clones, 70% to 90% occurring once; the ten biggest clones make up more than 1.5%. Trimming removed 0 bases at V and 0 bases at J, with 12 bases between. This CDR3 region has 17 residues. CDR1 and CDR2 (germline): ENHRY, SYGVKD.

The TCR originated in a man in his forties who had recovered from COVID-19. The chain recombines TRBV10-3 with TRBJ1-3; D uncertain. The sample comprised PBMCs or T cells enriched from blood (not recorded which). In DNA, the CDR3 is TGTGCCATCAGTGAGTCCATGACGGGATACTCTGGAAACACCATATATTTT. Protein product: CAISESMTGYSGNTIYF.